These 7 T cell receptor beta chains share one sample of origin, sequenced in a study of blood T cell repertoires in COVID-19. Using immunoSEQ multiplex PCR, the repertoire was profiled, and TCRdb retains in-frame clones only, with some absent. Of 45,000 to 55,000 clones listed, 90% are singletons. The sample taken for sequencing was peripheral blood. All receptors come from a human donor in a cohort sampled during active COVID-19.

V gene TRBV18 combines with J gene TRBJ2-1, with 13 bases fitting TRBD2. This CDR3 has 15 amino acids. With V trimmed by 3 bases and J by 5 bases, 1 base remained unmatched. CDR1 and CDR2 from the germline V gene are KGHSH and LQKENI. The CDR3: CASSPGTSGNNEQFF. The CDR3 region has the DNA TGTGCCAGCTCACCGGGGACTAGCGGGAACAATGAGCAGTTCTTC.

The table lists this clone with a count of one. This chain links TRBV5-1 with TRBJ2-1; a weak D match, TRBD2 (6 bases). The CDR3 length is 15 residues. With 1 base removed from V and 8 bases from J, the gap between germline ends came to 16 bases. Germline CDR1 is SGHRS and CDR2 is YFSETQ. Written as DNA, the CDR3 is TGCGCCAGCAGCTTGAATACGGGAGTGGTTGATGAGCAGTTCTTC. This encodes CASSLNTGVVDEQFF.

The CDR3 DNA reads TGTGCCAGTAGTCCAGGGTCCGGGGCCAACGTCCTGACTTTC. It yields the protein CASSPGSGANVLTF. The chain combines TRBV19 with TRBJ2-6; D might be TRBD1 (5 bases). V lost 5 bases and J lost 4, with 9 bases in between. Looked up from germline, CDR1 is LNHDA and CDR2 is SQIVND (reference sequence). The length of the CDR3 is 14 residues.

The chain couples TRBV29-1 to TRBJ1-2; D remains unclear. CDR1 and CDR2 (germline): SQVTM, ANQGSEA. Trimming left V 0 bases short and J 7 bases short, with 15 bases between. There are 14 residues in the CDR3. CDR3 loop: CSVEEGARTAGYTF. CDR3 bases: TGCAGCGTTGAAGAGGGAGCCAGGACCGCTGGCTACACCTTC.

In its sample, this clone was seen once. The chain combines TRBV5-8 with TRBJ1-2; D unresolved. The length of the CDR3 is 13 residues. The V gene lost 6 bases and the J gene lost 4 bases, with 13 bases spanning the gap. Germline lookup yields CDR1 SGHTS and CDR2 YDEGEE. CDR3 nucleotide sequence: TGTGCCAGCACCTACCGGGTTCCCTATGGCTACACCTTC. This codes for CASTYRVPYGYTF.

The V and J genes are TRBV4-1 and TRBJ1-4; possible D gene TRBD1, 5 bases. Looked up from germline, CDR1 is MGHRA and CDR2 is YSYEKL. Trimming pared 5 bases from V and 6 bases from J, leaving 19 bases between. This CDR3 has 16 residues. The DNA for the CDR3 is TGCGCCAGCAGCTCTAGCGGGGACCCCGGGTATGAAAAACTGTTTTTT. It specifies CASSSSGDPGYEKLFF.

The chain carries TRBV11-3 and TRBJ2-1, with 13 nucleotides matching TRBD2. The CDR3 runs 16 residues. Germline trimming cut 3 bases from V and 2 bases from J; bases unmatched to any gene: 1. The germline gives CDR1 SGHNT, CDR2 YENEEA. The CDR3 protein is CASSFTSGRAYNEQFF. CDR3 DNA sequence: TGTGCCAGCAGCTTTACTAGCGGGAGGGCCTACAATGAGCAGTTCTTC.